This is a list of T cell receptor beta chains from one sample in a study of T cell repertoires in cytomegalovirus infection. These receptors lack a known antigen. TCRdb used MiXCR to reprocess the reads, holding one entry per CDR3 protein. The sample records about 570,000 distinct CDR3 sequences, approximately 40% being singletons. Sequenced here: cultured PBMCs, sampled from culture after CMV antigen stimulation. Receptors were obtained from a human donor in good health (CMV status not recorded). Some clones in this sample may be carry-over from other donors' samples. CDR3s include the opening cysteine and the closing phenylalanine or tryptophan. Clone sizes are given selectively: once, few, many, or a class where the clone is expanded.

. TRBJ1-5 TRBV11-2 CASSLGLINQPQHF
. TRBJ2-1 TRBV4-1 CASSQGTSGRLNEQFF
. TRBJ2-7 TRBV6-2/TRBV6-3 CASSYAGAGYEQYF
. TRBJ2-6 TRBV7-2 CASSFRGTGGAGGANVLTF
few TRBJ1-6 TRBV6-6 CASSYGRGRESPLHF
few TRBJ2-7 TRBV7-2 CASSLLGGEQYF
. TRBJ1-1 TRBV2 CASNGFRNTEAFF
. TRBJ2-1 TRBV4-2 CASSQGQRGYNEQFF
. TRBJ1-3 TRBV6-2/TRBV6-3 CASRRSLSGNTIYF
once TRBJ2-4 TRBV4-2 CASSQDLLHIQYF
. TRBJ1-5 TRBV12-3/TRBV12-4 CASSSGPPGSNQPQHF
few TRBJ2-7 TRBV7-2 CASSLASIAYEQYF
few TRBJ1-4 TRBV12-3/TRBV12-4 CASSFRRGTNEKLFF
few TRBJ1-5 TRBV7-2 CASSLGGRGVQPQHF
few TRBJ2-1 TRBV19 CASSTRRHLLVEGSYNEQFF
. TRBJ2-1 TRBV7-2 CASSFGLRMDNEQFF
. TRBJ2-1 TRBV4-2 CASSPGSNEQFF
. TRBJ2-3 TRBV9 CASSVEVASTDTQYF